The 30 T cell receptor beta chains listed next were all sequenced from one sample in a study of graft-versus-host responses after intestinal transplantation. Produced via immunoSEQ multiplex PCR; TCRdb's table is partial and in-frame only. The sample lists some 15,000 clones; 90% to 95% were seen once. Sequences were derived from PBMCs, sampled 9 days after transplant. These receptors were taken from a human patient who received an intestinal transplant, so some T cells may come from the graft donor.

The rearrangement links TRBV28 to TRBJ1-1, with a weak D call TRBD1 (5 bases). This CDR3 comprises 14 residues. CDR1 is MDHEN and CDR2 is SYDVKM in the germline V gene. V dropped 6 bases and J dropped 1 base, with 12 bases sitting between them. The CDR3 loop is CASSPGHWNTEAFF. CDR3 nucleotides: TGTGCCAGCAGCCCCGGACACTGGAACACTGAAGCTTTCTTT.

This chain links TRBV27 with TRBJ2-1; 8 positions match TRBD2. This CDR3 is built from 15 residues. The ends lost 6 bases at V and 5 bases at J; junction bases unmatched: 9. Germline CDR1 is MNHEY and CDR2 is SMNVEV (reference sequence). The DNA of the CDR3 is TGTGCCAGCAGGTCGGGGGGGAGGCCTGACAATGAGCAGTTCTTC. This codes for CASRSGGRPDNEQFF.

This clone was found once. V is TRBV27 and J is TRBJ2-7, with TRBD2 matching over 8 bases. CDR1 and CDR2 from the germline V gene are MNHEY and SMNVEV (reference sequence). The CDR3 is made up of 18 amino acids. The V gene end was trimmed by 5 bases and the J gene end by 2 bases; junction bases not matched to a gene: 17. The CDR3 coding sequence is TGTGCCAGCAGTACGTCTCTTTTCTCCGGCGGGGGGACCTACGAGCAGTACTTC. Protein sequence: CASSTSLFSGGGTYEQYF.

The rearrangement links TRBV30 to TRBJ1-2, with no clear D. The V end was cut by 0 bases, the J end by 6 bases, with 11 bases between. From germline, CDR1 is GTSNPN and CDR2 SVGIG (reference sequence). CDR3 size: 13 residues. The CDR3 DNA reads as TGTGCCTGGAGTGTACTAGAAGCAGATGGCTACACCTTC. Translating it yields CAWSVLEADGYTF.

The CDR3 DNA follows: TGTGCCAGCAGCTTAGCGGCGAATAATCAGCCCCAGCATTTT. It yields the protein CASSLAANNQPQHF. The chain carries TRBV11-2 and TRBJ1-5; no clear D gene. Trimming shortened V by 1 base and J by 4 bases, and 8 bases separated the two germline ends. CDR1 SGHAT and CDR2 FQNNGV come from the germline V gene. The CDR3 length is 14 residues.

The chain combines TRBV4-2 with TRBJ2-7; either TRBD1 or TRBD2 may supply D (5 bases each). Germline V gene sequence: CDR1 LGHNA, CDR2 YNFKEQ. The CDR3 length is 17 residues. With 1 base removed from V and 4 bases from J, the gap between germline ends came to 20 bases. CDR3 loop: CASSQGLWDVGIYEQYF. Here the CDR3 DNA reads TGTGCCAGCAGCCAAGGATTGTGGGACGTTGGAATTTACGAGCAGTACTTC.

CDR3 DNA: TGTGCCAGCAGGAGGGGGGGCGATTATCACGAGCAGTACTTC. This sequence encodes CASRRGGDYHEQYF. The chain is built from TRBV2 and TRBJ2-7; TRBD2 might be the D (7 bases). This CDR3 is built from 14 residues. V lost 6 bases and J 5 bases, leaving 17 bases between the germline ends. Germline V gene lookup returns CDR1 SNHLY and CDR2 FYNNEI. Drawing the rest from reference TRBV2 and TRBJ2-7, the complete variable domain is EPEVTQTPSHQVTQMGQEVILRCVPISNHLYFYWYRQILGQKVEFLVSFYNNEISEKSEIFDDQFSVERPDGSNFTLKIRSTKLEDSAMYFCASRRGGDYHEQYFGPGTRLTVT.

This clone was counted once. The rearrangement links TRBV9 to TRBJ2-1; 12 positions agree with TRBD2. V dropped 2 bases and J dropped 4; count of bases not matched to a gene: 10. CDR3 length: 18 amino acids. Germline CDR1 reads SGDLS; CDR2 reads YYNGEE. The CDR3 sequence is CASSVQVGTSGLYNEQFF. For the CDR3, the DNA is TGTGCCAGCAGCGTCCAAGTCGGGACTAGCGGGCTGTACAATGAGCAGTTCTTC. Full variable domain (missing parts from reference TRBV9 and TRBJ2-1): DSGVTQTPKHLITATGQRVTLRCSPRSGDLSVYWYQQSLDQGLQFLIQYYNGEERAKGNILERFSAQQFPDLHSELNLSSLELGDSALYFCASSVQVGTSGLYNEQFFGPGTRLTVL.

The chain joins TRBV19 to TRBJ1-1, with D maybe TRBD1 (5 bases). The CDR3 is 16 residues long. Trimming took off 8 bases at V and 2 bases at J, with 21 bases between the two ends. Germline loops: CDR1 LNHDA, CDR2 SQIVND (reference sequence). The CDR3 DNA is TGTGCCAGTCTCGATGGGTCGGGGCCGATAAACACTGAAGCTTTCTTT. This encodes CASLDGSGPINTEAFF. Full variable domain (missing parts from reference TRBV19 and TRBJ1-1): DGGITQSPKYLFRKEGQNVTLSCEQNLNHDAMYWYRQDPGQGLRLIYYSQIVNDFQKGDIAEGYSVSREKKESFPLTVTSAQKNPTAFYLCASLDGSGPINTEAFFGQGTRLTVV.

The chain recombines TRBV18 with TRBJ1-6; D perhaps matches TRBD1 (5 bases). The germline V gene encodes CDR1 KGHSH and CDR2 LQKENI. V shed 3 bases and J shed 10 bases, with 10 bases lying between them. The CDR3 is 13 residues long. CDR3 loop: CASSPGQNSPLHF. CDR3 in DNA: TGTGCCAGCTCACCGGGGCAAAACTCACCCCTCCACTTT.

V gene TRBV7-3 combines with J gene TRBJ2-7; a possible D gene is TRBD2 (7 bases). Looked up from germline, CDR1 is SGHTA and CDR2 is FQGTGA. V was pared by 3 bases and J by 5 bases, with 11 bases between. The CDR3 spans 13 residues. The CDR3 DNA reads TGTGCCAGCAGCTTGGGGGGGGGCAACGAGCAGTACTTC. This sequence encodes CASSLGGGNEQYF.

The chain is built from TRBV2 and TRBJ1-1; D unclear. Germline V gives CDR1 SNHLY, CDR2 FYNNEI. V lost 6 bases and J 3 bases, leaving 5 bases between the germline ends. The CDR3 has 11 residues. The chain's CDR3 is CASRTDTEAFF. The DNA for the CDR3 is TGTGCCAGCAGAACGGACACTGAAGCTTTCTTT.

This chain links TRBV27 with TRBJ1-2; maybe TRBD1 (5 bases). The V and J ends lost 6 bases and 4 bases respectively, with 12 bases between them. The CDR3 consists of 13 residues. Looked up from germline, CDR1 is MNHEY and CDR2 is SMNVEV (reference sequence). The CDR3 nucleotides read TGTGCCAGCAGCTGGGGACCTGCCTATGGCTACACCTTC. Its protein product is CASSWGPAYGYTF.

V is TRBV28 and J is TRBJ2-7, with TRBD2 identical over 7 bases. This CDR3 spans 14 amino acids. Per the germline V gene, CDR1 is MDHEN and CDR2 is SYDVKM. The V segment lost 5 bases and the J segment 0 bases; nucleotides outside the gene matches: 4. In DNA form, the CDR3 reads TGTGCCAGCAGTCACCGGACTAGCTCCTACGAGCAGTACTTC. Residues: CASSHRTSSYEQYF.

CDR3 in amino acids: CASSEGTGAYEQYF. The DNA of the CDR3 is TGTGCCAGCAGTGAGGGGACAGGGGCCTACGAGCAGTACTTC. The chain carries TRBV2 and TRBJ2-7; the match to TRBD1 covers 10 bases. The J segment lost 2 bases and the V segment lost 3 bases, leaving 1 base of the junction unmatched. The CDR3 extends over 14 amino acids. CDR1 and CDR2 from the germline V gene are SNHLY and FYNNEI.

This rearrangement joins TRBV10-3 to TRBJ1-5; possibly TRBD1 for D (5 bases). V lost 1 base to trimming and J lost 7 bases, with 11 bases between them. The CDR3 is 14 amino acids. The V gene's germline CDR1 is ENHRY and CDR2 SYGVKD. CDR3 in DNA: TGTGCCATCAGTGAGTGGGCAGGGAGGCAGCCCCAGCATTTT. Its protein product is CAISEWAGRQPQHF.

The genes are TRBV10-3 and TRBJ1-5, with 7 bases identical to TRBD1. Trimming cost V 6 bases and J 4 bases; bases outside gene matches: 6. Germline values: CDR1 ENHRY, CDR2 SYGVKD. This CDR3 has 14 amino acids. CDR3 DNA: TGTGCCATCAGCCAGGGGGGTACGAATCAGCCCCAGCATTTT. The encoded protein is CAISQGGTNQPQHF.

This clone is a singleton in its sample. This CDR3 is CASSLVGPTTRSWGNTIYF. In nucleotides, the CDR3 is TGTGCCAGCAGTTTGGTGGGACCAACGACGAGGTCGTGGGGGAACACCATATATTTT. The rearrangement joins TRBV27 to TRBJ1-3; maybe TRBD1 (5 bases). In germline, CDR1 is MNHEY, CDR2 SMNVEV (reference sequence). Trimming stripped 3 bases from V and 7 bases from J, with 28 bases between. The CDR3 is 19 amino acids.

The chain combines TRBV15 with TRBJ2-4; TRBD1 or TRBD2 may be the D gene (5 bases each). The V gene's germline CDR1 is LNHNV and CDR2 YYDKDF (reference sequence). V lost 0 bases and J 0 bases, leaving 9 bases between the germline ends. There are 16 residues in the CDR3. Here the CDR3 reads CATSRDEGIAKNIQYF. The CDR3 DNA sequence: TGTGCCACCAGCAGAGATGAGGGGATAGCCAAAAACATTCAGTACTTC.

The chain uses TRBV11-2 and TRBJ2-3, with unresolved D. The germline gives CDR1 SGHAT, CDR2 FQNNGV. The CDR3 is made up of 15 amino acids. Trimming took 5 bases from V and 1 from J, leaving 13 bases between them. As DNA, the CDR3 is TGTGCCAGCAGCATGTCGGGCTTTCGCACAGATACGCAGTATTTT. It is translated as CASSMSGFRTDTQYF.

The chain is built from TRBV15 and TRBJ1-4; possibly TRBD1 for D (5 bases). This CDR3 contains 14 residues. V was shortened by 4 bases and J by 7 bases, with 13 bases between the two germline ends. Germline assignment: CDR1 LNHNV and CDR2 YYDKDF (reference sequence). The CDR3 spells CATSIDRGFEKLFF. CDR3 nucleotides: TGTGCCACCAGCATAGACCGGGGGTTTGAAAAACTGTTTTTT.

V is TRBV6-6 and J is TRBJ1-4; D gene unclear. Per germline, CDR1 MNHNY and CDR2 SVGAGI (reference sequence). The V gene lost 7 bases and the J gene lost 2 bases, with 11 bases spanning the gap. The CDR3 covers 14 residues. The chain's CDR3 is CASMHLETNEKLFF. The CDR3 bases are TGTGCCAGCATGCATCTAGAGACTAATGAAAAACTGTTTTTT.

The chain employs TRBV7-9 and TRBJ2-5; D perhaps matches TRBD1 (6 bases). V lost 4 bases and J 2 bases, leaving 17 bases between the germline ends. This CDR3 contains 16 residues. Germline CDR1 is SEHNR and CDR2 is FQNEAQ (reference sequence). CDR3 residues: CASSSSLQGGQETQYF. CDR3 nucleotides: TGTGCCAGCAGCTCAAGCCTACAGGGTGGGCAAGAGACCCAGTACTTC.

V gene TRBV19 combines with J gene TRBJ2-4; D may be TRBD1 or TRBD2 (7 bases each). This CDR3 has 15 amino acids. V was shortened by 4 bases and J by 8 bases, with 18 bases between the two germline ends. Germline CDR1 is LNHDA and CDR2 is SQIVND (reference sequence). In DNA form, the CDR3 reads TGTGCCAGTAGTAATTCAGGGGGGGGGTTAGACATTCAGTACTTC. Protein sequence: CASSNSGGGLDIQYF.

V usage is TRBV6-1 and J usage is TRBJ2-7, with D maybe TRBD2 (6 bases). The CDR3 spans 12 residues. CDR1 is MNHNS and CDR2 is SASEGT in the germline V gene. Trimming stripped 6 bases from V and 6 bases from J, with 12 bases between. The CDR3 loop reads CASSSTRGEQYF. Here the CDR3 DNA reads TGTGCCAGCAGCTCGACTAGGGGCGAGCAGTACTTC.

The rearrangement uses TRBV20-1 and TRBJ2-1; D not resolved. This CDR3 region has 11 residues. The germline gives CDR1 DFQATT, CDR2 SNEGSKA (reference sequence). Trimming pared 0 bases from V and 10 bases from J, leaving 7 bases between. The CDR3 nucleotides read TGCAGTGCTAGAGATTCAAGGGAGCAGTTCTTC. Encoded protein: CSARDSREQFF.

This clone was found once. CDR3 sequence (DNA): TGTGCCAGCAGTGCGGGGGGGAACTACGAGCAGTACTTC. Protein: CASSAGGNYEQYF. The chain recombines TRBV9 with TRBJ2-7, with TRBD2 matching 9 bases. Trimming took 5 bases from V and 3 from J; bases not matched to a gene: 3. Germline V gene lookup returns CDR1 SGDLS and CDR2 YYNGEE. This CDR3 is built from 13 residues. Variable domain in full (rest from reference TRBV9 and TRBJ2-7): DSGVTQTPKHLITATGQRVTLRCSPRSGDLSVYWYQQSLDQGLQFLIQYYNGEERAKGNILERFSAQQFPDLHSELNLSSLELGDSALYFCASSAGGNYEQYFGPGTRLTVT.

The chain couples TRBV11-2 to TRBJ1-4; TRBD1 might be the D (6 bases). Germline CDR1 and CDR2: SGHAT and FQNNGV. The CDR3 runs 16 residues. Trimming cost V 5 bases and J 0 bases, with 13 bases left between them. The CDR3: CASSTQGTSTNEKLFF. The DNA for the CDR3 is TGTGCCAGCAGCACACAGGGAACCTCAACTAATGAAAAACTGTTTTTT.

This sequence joins TRBV5-1 and TRBJ2-1; D might be TRBD2 (5 bases). Trimming pared 1 base from V and 7 bases from J, leaving 15 bases between. Per germline, CDR1 SGHRS and CDR2 YFSETQ. The CDR3 has 15 amino acids. CDR3 DNA: TGCGCCAGCAGCTTGCACGGAGGCTCAGAAAATGAGCAGTTCTTC. Protein sequence: CASSLHGGSENEQFF.

The chain joins TRBV5-4 to TRBJ2-4, with D possibly being TRBD2 (5 bases). V gave up 4 bases and J gave up 0 bases, with 11 bases separating them. The CDR3 totals 15 residues. The V gene's germline CDR1 is SGHNT and CDR2 YYREEE (reference sequence). In DNA, the CDR3 is TGTGCCAGCAGCCTAAGTGGACTAGCCAAAAACATTCAGTACTTC. The encoded protein is CASSLSGLAKNIQYF.